The 17 T cell receptor beta chains below all came from one sample that was sequenced in a study of T cells in Graves' hyperthyroidism and ophthalmopathy (dated 2019 in TCRdb). Libraries came from multiplex PCR. Sequencing was performed on an Illumina HiSeq 2000. Amplification of TCR beta CDR3 regions was carried out from RNA transcripts. The TCR CDR3 was subjected to a first round of RT-PCR using the HTBI primer set and the Qiagen OneStep RT-PCR kit. TCRdb took the public reads, trimmed them with fastp at Q25, ran MiXCR for clone calling and kept in-frame beta chains. Each record represents a unique CDR3 protein, reported with the most common genes and DNA among its rows. This sample comprises 380,000 or so distinct CDR3 sequences, about 20% of them detected only once. 3.5% to 4% of the sample is in the top ten clones. Material: blood. These TCRs come from a woman between 18 and 29 years old with Graves' hyperthyroidism.

This clonotype was recorded many times. V usage is TRBV20-1 and J usage is TRBJ2-5; 8 nucleotides match TRBD1. Germline loops: CDR1 DFQATT, CDR2 SNEGSKA (reference sequence). V shed 5 bases, J shed 4 bases, and the junction held 6 bases outside the gene matches. CDR3 size: 13 residues. The CDR3 is CSAFGQGGETQYF. In DNA, the CDR3 is TGCAGTGCTTTTGGACAGGGAGGAGAGACCCAGTACTTC.

This chain links TRBV13 with TRBJ1-6; 10 nucleotides line up with TRBD1. The CDR3 has 15 residues. Germline V gene sequence: CDR1 PRHDT, CDR2 FYEKMQ (reference sequence). J gave up 7 bases and V 5 bases, and 5 bases lay outside the gene matches. In nucleotides, the CDR3 is TGTGCCAGCAGCCCCCGGACAGGGGGAAATTCACCCCTCCACTTT. It specifies CASSPRTGGNSPLHF. The full variable domain, completed using reference TRBV13 and TRBJ1-6, is AAGVIQSPRHLIKEKRETATLKCYPIPRHDTVYWYQQGPGQDPQFLISFYEKMQSDKGSIPDRFSAQQFSDYHSELNMSSLELGDSALYFCASSPRTGGNSPLHFGNGTRLTVT.

The sample holds many counts of this clonotype. A read error is possible here, since a much larger clone lies one base away. The genes are TRBV12-3 or TRBV12-4 and TRBJ1-1; D remains ambiguous. The CDR3 contains 13 residues. CDR3 nucleotide sequence: TGTGCCAGCAGTTTAGCCATGAACACTGAAGCTTGCTTT. Translation gives CASSLAMNTEACF.

V is TRBV11-2 and J is TRBJ2-7, with 7 bases identical to TRBD1. The CDR3 runs 15 residues. Unmatched junction bases numbered 13, after V lost 0 bases and J lost 11 bases. Germline CDR1 and CDR2: SGHAT and FQNNGV. The CDR3 reads CASSLEARGFSQEYF. CDR3 nucleotides: TGTGCCAGCAGCTTAGAGGCCAGGGGGTTTTCACAGGAGTACTTC.

There are many counts of this clonotype. This chain connects TRBV20-1 to TRBJ1-3; the D is unclear. CDR3 length equals 13 residues. The germline V gene encodes CDR1 DFQATT and CDR2 SNEGSKA (reference sequence). The V and J ends lost 6 bases and 6 bases respectively, with 15 bases between them. The CDR3 here is CSARPIPLNTIYF. The CDR3 region has the DNA TGCAGTGCCCGTCCCATACCCTTAAACACCATATATTTT.

This clonotype was seen at least ten times. The chain recombines TRBV29-1 with TRBJ1-1, with D unresolved. Germline V gives CDR1 SQVTM, CDR2 ANQGSEA. Trimming took 1 base from V and 3 from J, leaving 15 bases between them. CDR3 size: 15 residues. For the CDR3, the DNA is TGCAGCGTTGAAGGATTGAGCGAATTCGACACTGAAGCTTTCTTT. Encoded protein: CSVEGLSEFDTEAFF.

This clonotype was counted ten times or more. This chain uses TRBV7-3 with TRBJ2-5, with D unclear. The CDR3 is 13 amino acids. CDR1 is SGHTA, CDR2 FQGTGA, per germline. V shed 0 bases and J shed 4 bases, with 6 bases lying between them. The CDR3 reads CASSLTVLETQYF. For the CDR3, the DNA is TGTGCCAGCAGCTTAACGGTATTAGAGACCCAGTACTTC.

This clonotype was picked up a small number of times. The V and J genes are TRBV29-1 and TRBJ2-4; D possibly matches TRBD1 or TRBD2 (5 bases each). Trimming cost V 7 bases and J 4 bases, with 14 bases left between them. CDR1 is SQVTM and CDR2 is ANQGSEA in the germline V gene. CDR3 length: 13 amino acids. As DNA, the CDR3 is TGCAGCGCACTAACGGGACGGAAAAACATTCAGTACTTC. This gives the protein CSALTGRKNIQYF.

This clonotype has only a few counts. The chain is built from TRBV10-3 and TRBJ1-1; possible D gene TRBD1, 5 bases. Germline V lookup: CDR1 ENHRY, CDR2 SYGVKD. CDR3 length: 14 residues. With 3 bases removed from V and 6 bases from J, the gap between germline ends came to 14 bases. CDR3 protein: CAISDSGVAPEAFF. The CDR3 coding sequence is TGTGCCATCAGTGATTCGGGGGTGGCGCCTGAAGCTTTCTTT.

This clonotype was recorded at least ten times. The chain has TRBV12-3 or TRBV12-4 and TRBJ2-7; 10 bases are a match to TRBD1. The CDR3 length is 13 residues. Unmatched junction bases numbered 3, after V lost 8 bases and J lost 2 bases. The CDR3 is CASYGTGAYEQYF. The DNA of the CDR3 is TGTGCCAGCTACGGGACAGGGGCCTACGAGCAGTACTTC.

The chain employs TRBV6-2 or TRBV6-3 and TRBJ2-7; the D gene could be TRBD1 or TRBD2 (5 bases each). The V gene lost 7 bases and the J gene lost 4 bases, with 11 bases spanning the gap. Per germline, CDR1 MNHEY and CDR2 SVGEGT. The CDR3 is made up of 12 amino acids. In DNA, the CDR3 is TGTGCCAGCAATCCTTGGGGGTACGAGCAGTACTTC. Translating it yields CASNPWGYEQYF.

This clonotype was recorded a few times. The chain combines TRBV2 with TRBJ1-6, with a possible D match to TRBD1 (5 bases). In germline, CDR1 is SNHLY, CDR2 FYNNEI. The CDR3 loop spans 14 amino acids. Trimming stripped 10 bases from V and 8 bases from J, with 18 bases between. The CDR3: CATQWGGTDSPLHF. CDR3 sequence (DNA): TGTGCCACCCAATGGGGGGGGACGGATTCACCCCTCCACTTT. The whole variable domain, remainder taken from reference TRBV2 and TRBJ1-6, is EPEVTQTPSHQVTQMGQEVILRCVPISNHLYFYWYRQILGQKVEFLVSFYNNEISEKSEIFDDQFSVERPDGSNFTLKIRSTKLEDSAMYFCATQWGGTDSPLHFGNGTRLTVT.

In DNA, the CDR3 is TGTGCCAGCAGCCCCACGGTGGGGCTAGGCGGGGAGCTGTTTTTT. This gives the protein CASSPTVGLGGELFF. The chain carries TRBV6-1 and TRBJ2-2, with D possibly being TRBD1 (5 bases). Germline assignment: CDR1 MNHNS and CDR2 SASEGT. The V and J ends lost 6 bases and 7 bases respectively, with 18 bases between them. This CDR3 comprises 15 residues.

This clonotype was found many times. The gene calls are TRBV6-5 and TRBJ1-2, with 7 positions matching TRBD1. The germline V gene has CDR1 MNHEY and CDR2 SVGAGI. The V segment lost 9 bases and the J segment 4 bases; nucleotides outside the gene matches: 8. The CDR3 totals 13 residues. This CDR3 reads CASRPGQRYGYTF. The DNA for the CDR3 is TGTGCCAGTCGACCGGGACAGCGCTATGGCTACACCTTC.

This clonotype has a single count. The chain combines TRBV6-2 or TRBV6-3 with TRBJ2-2; no firm D call. The CDR3 has 18 amino acids. Germline CDR1 reads MNHEY; CDR2 reads SVGEGT. V dropped 10 bases and J dropped 0 bases, with 24 bases sitting between them. This CDR3 is CATTFGPTRYPNTGELFF. CDR3 DNA: TGTGCCACCACTTTTGGCCCGACACGTTATCCGAACACCGGGGAGCTGTTTTTT.

V usage is TRBV9 and J usage is TRBJ1-1; 7 positions match TRBD1. The CDR3 runs 12 residues. The trim removed 8 bases at V and 4 bases at J, leaving 5 bases unmatched. Germline lookup yields CDR1 SGDLS and CDR2 YYNGEE. The CDR3 nucleotides are TGTGCCAGTACAGGGGTCGGCACTGAAGCTTTCTTT. This codes for CASTGVGTEAFF. The variable domain in full, completed from reference TRBV9 and TRBJ1-1, reads DSGVTQTPKHLITATGQRVTLRCSPRSGDLSVYWYQQSLDQGLQFLIQYYNGEERAKGNILERFSAQQFPDLHSELNLSSLELGDSALYFCASTGVGTEAFFGQGTRLTVV.

The CDR3 DNA reads TGTGCCAGCAGCCATCCAGGGAAAGAGACCCAGTACTTC. Its translation: CASSHPGKETQYF. The chain has TRBV3-1 and TRBJ2-5; D may be TRBD1 (5 bases). Looked up from germline, CDR1 is LGHDT and CDR2 is YNNKEL (reference sequence). V dropped 3 bases and J dropped 3 bases, with 8 bases sitting between them. The CDR3 is made up of 13 amino acids.